This paragraph reports one T cell receptor beta chain. This sample is drawn from a study of T cells after yellow fever vaccination. CDR3 size: 14 residues. Germline CDR1 and CDR2: SGDLS and YYNGEE. Trimming pared 4 bases from V and 2 bases from J, leaving 13 bases between. TCRdb passed the 5' RACE reads through MiXCR, listing each CDR3 protein once. This sample has approximately 610,000 distinct CDR3 sequences, with roughly a sixth found just once. V gene TRBV9 combines with J gene TRBJ2-7; D uncertain. The specimen was PBMCs, collected about 5 days after the first yellow fever vaccination. The TCR originated in a man aged 18 to 30 who received the YFV17D yellow fever vaccine. CDR3 protein: CASSPRAVAYEQYF. In DNA, the CDR3 is TGTGCCAGCAGCCCTCGGGCTGTTGCCTACGAGCAGTACTTC.